The subject of this entry is one TCR beta chain. Its antigen is unknown. These data originate in a study of Ad26.COV2.S vaccination and SARS-CoV-2 variants. V was trimmed by 5 bases and J by 4 bases, leaving 12 bases between them. The germline gives CDR1 SGHRS, CDR2 YFSETQ. This CDR3 region has 13 residues. This sample's treatment: around 19 received Ad26.COV2.S at low or high dose, single or two shots; about five received placebo; per-sample allocation not given. The samples date from day 63 after the first vaccine or placebo injection. This person who donated was an adult of 18-55 years in Boston. TCRdb's table, derived via immunoSEQ multiplex PCR, lists solely in-frame clones and lacks some. The sample contains about 410,000 clones, less than 90% of which appear only once. Study conclusions and caveats: Vaccine recipients had higher spike-specific TCR breadth than placebo recipients. The TCR-based breadth and depth measures might underestimate overall T cell responses.

Specimen: peripheral blood, collected in a trial of Ad26.COV2.S vaccine versus placebo. This rearrangement joins TRBV5-1 to TRBJ1-2, with D unresolved. The source is a person aged 18-65 years who received the Ad26.COV2.S COVID-19 vaccine or a placebo. CDR3 region: CASRSVDLYGYTF. The CDR3, as DNA: TGCGCCAGCAGATCCGTGGACCTCTATGGCTACACCTTC.